The entry that follows covers one TCR beta chain sequence. Its target antigen remains unknown. No base qualities exist here, and no much larger clone lies one base off it. Relative to germline, V is 6 bases shorter and J is 6 bases shorter, with 6 bases between their ends. The CDR3 numbers 11 residues from cysteine through phenylalanine. Of the read, only the CDR3 DNA is kept; its 33 bases are in frame from base 1. Via the germline V gene, CDR1 is MNHNS and CDR2 SASEGT. The sample's time point label, decoded: newly diagnosed, previously untreated cHL patient sample. To serve as a comparison group for the relapsed/refractory trial patients, PBMCs were sequenced from patients with newly diagnosed, previously untreated classical Hodgkin lymphoma. After peripheral blood was drawn into 8 mL Vacutainer Cell Preparation Tubes, PBMCs were isolated by centrifugation and then cryopreserved. The source of the sample is a study of PD-1 blockade in classical Hodgkin lymphoma (dated by TCRdb to about 2020). Study-level background: The study used CyTOF and TCR beta sequencing to define a peripheral blood immune signature of response to PD-1 blockade in classical Hodgkin lymphoma.

Broad study findings and their caveats: The study covered only a single clinical trial cohort, and the causes of the repertoire differences, possibly disease activity or prior therapy, were still not defined. Baseline TCR diversity was reported to be lower in newly diagnosed patients than in healthy donors and to be lower still in relapsed/refractory patients.

Genomic DNA was extracted with the Qiagen DNeasy kit from unsorted PBMCs and from negatively selected CD4+ and CD8+ fractions. Amplification of TCR beta CDR3 regions was done by immunoSEQ multiplex PCR with primers that anneal to V and J segments. A synthetic immune receptor repertoire was used to minimize amplification bias, and remaining bias was computationally removed after sequencing. Per the authors' processing: Custom Python scripts were used to quantify repertoire diversity as the Shannon entropy index. Unsorted, CD4+ and CD8+ repertoires were analyzed separately, except in combined analyses where CD4+ and CD8+ sequences were merged in silico. As stored in TCRdb, this immuneACCESS dataset retains in-frame rearrangements with V and J assigned. A fraction of the clones does not appear; measured against another copy, unresolved V genes explain less than half of the discrepancy, and the remainder lacks a known reason. The V and J calls and the clone size are those of that table, but D and trimming were determined from the DNA. The sample includes about 17,000 clones, with around nine tenths observed a single time. The ten biggest clones cover about 7% of the sample.

The rearranged chain carries TRBV6-1 and TRBJ2-1; a tentative D match to TRBD2 spans 6 bases. This TCR was recovered from a human donor with classical Hodgkin lymphoma. Sequenced material: peripheral blood mononuclear cells (PBMCs). DNA sequence: TGTGCCAGCAGACTAGCCAATGAGCAGTTCTTC. Its amino acids are CASRLANEQFF.